This note documents a single TCR beta chain sequence. Its antigen remains undetermined. No base quality values were provided; no much bigger clone lies one nucleotide off. This sample was taken from a study of cytomegalovirus exposure and HLA in healthy donors (dated by TCRdb to the late 2010s). Context from the whole study: According to a later analysis, the 100 to 150 validation repertoires were produced on the same platform as the 600 to 850 repertoires of the first cohort. The aim of the study was to test whether cataloging public T cell receptors could identify signatures of past pathogen exposure. A separate validation cohort of approximately 120 different subjects was used in addition to the roughly 700-subject first cohort. The study combined high-throughput TCR immunosequencing, statistical association of individual TCRs with disease status, and machine learning to predict cytomegalovirus infection status.

The donors belonged to the validation cohort of under 150 subjects, which was separate from the roughly 670-subject first cohort. Broader findings and caveats from the paper: It was suggested by the authors that the approach could potentially be generalized to other disease states and immunological phenotypes. The study gave a list of over 150 TCR beta chains associated with cytomegalovirus. Across donors, most TCR sequences were observed very rarely, whereas some public TCRs were present in many individuals. The validation cohort had no HLA typing available for a later analysis, so co-occurrence within that cohort was assessed over all 110 or so repertoires. Cytomegalovirus status was reported to be diagnosed by the classifier with high specificity and sensitivity in both the original and validation cohorts. In a later analysis, TCRs clustered in the first cohort were found to also tend to co-occur in the 120 validation repertoires, with 94% of cluster scores above 0. Three of the identified cytomegalovirus-associated TCR beta chains were confirmed in vitro to be specific for cytomegalovirus antigens.

The library was generated by the immunoSEQ multiplex PCR assay. For the original study's pipeline: To diagnose cytomegalovirus status from the catalog of TCR beta chain sequences, a statistical classification framework was built. The immuneACCESS repertoire file appears here via TCRdb, limited to in-frame rearrangements. These files lack a portion of the clones; in checked studies, under half of the deficit traces to unresolved V genes, and the cause of the others is not known. V, J and clone size derive from that table, while D and trimming were established from the DNA sequence. This sample is represented by 120,000 to 150,000 clones; about nine tenths of them were singletons. Around 0.7% of the sample rests with the top ten. The germline V gene supplies CDR1 SGHTA and CDR2 FQGTGA. V and J are truncated by 8 bases and 4 bases respectively, leaving an intervening sequence of 19 bases. CDR3 length: 15 amino acids, cysteine to phenylalanine. The kept DNA is CDR3 alone, 45 bases in frame from the first base.

The sample consisted of PBMCs. The V and J segments used are TRBV7-3 and TRBJ2-3; the best D guess is TRBD1, with 6 bases matching. This clonotype was obtained from a man aged 18-30 years in good health and CMV-seronegative. The CDR3 protein is CASSPPGRGSDTQYF. The nucleotides read TGTGCCAGCTCCCCCCCTGGCAGGGGCTCAGATACGCAGTATTTT.